The 14 T cell receptor beta chains given below trace back to one sample, sequenced in a study of shared clonotypes between healthy human individuals (dated by TCRdb to about 2020). The library was generated by the immunoSEQ multiplex PCR assay. What TCRdb holds here is the immuneACCESS table cut down to in-frame rearrangements. Part of the clones is not present; checked against another copy, under half of the missing clones reflect an unresolved V gene, and the others are unexplained. Here the sample has 150,000 to 200,000 clones; over 50% occur a single time. About 10% of the sample is held by the ten biggest clonotypes. Sample: memory CD4+ T cells sorted from blood. The cell subset or site label here, explained by the study, means: CD45RA-negative fraction. The receptors were gathered from a man aged 30 to 39 in good health.

The chain links TRBV18 to TRBJ2-1; maybe TRBD1 (6 bases). Deletions cut 3 bases from V and 6 bases from J, with 15 bases between. The V gene's germline CDR1 is KGHSH and CDR2 LQKENI. The CDR3 sequence is 15 residues long. CDR3 nucleotide sequence: TGTGCCAGCTCACCGGGGGCCGTGGGTGGCAATGAGCAGTTCTTC. Amino acid sequence: CASSPGAVGGNEQFF.

This chain joins TRBV7-9 and TRBJ1-3; TRBD1 is a possible D gene (5 bases). Germline lookup yields CDR1 SEHNR and CDR2 FQNEAQ (reference sequence). V shed 1 base and J shed 2 bases, with 15 bases lying between them. The CDR3 has 17 residues. The CDR3 coding sequence is TGTGCCAGCAGCTTAGTCTCCAGGGTAGGAGCTGGAAACACCATATATTTT. It yields the protein CASSLVSRVGAGNTIYF.

This clone was picked up many times. The chain links TRBV2 to TRBJ1-4, with TRBD1 matching 9 bases. The CDR3 sequence is 15 residues long. Germline CDR1 and CDR2: SNHLY and FYNNEI. Losses at the gene ends were 6 bases for V and 6 bases for J; bases not matched to a gene: 8. The CDR3 nucleotides read TGTGCCAGCAGCGATACAGGGGGCGTTTATGAAAAACTGTTTTTT. Its protein is CASSDTGGVYEKLFF.

This clone was observed a handful of times. The rearrangement joins TRBV5-1 to TRBJ2-5; unclear D gene. The V and J ends lost 0 bases and 1 base respectively, with 4 bases between them. The CDR3 sequence is 13 residues long. Germline V gene sequence: CDR1 SGHRS, CDR2 YFSETQ. The CDR3 coding sequence is TGCGCCAGCAGCTTGGAGATCCAAGAGACCCAGTACTTC. Amino acid sequence: CASSLEIQETQYF.

The chain uses TRBV30 and TRBJ1-1; D is perhaps TRBD1 (5 bases). Germline V gene sequence: CDR1 GTSNPN, CDR2 SVGIG (reference sequence). V was trimmed by 4 bases and J by 10 bases, leaving 16 bases between them. The CDR3 has 12 amino acids. The CDR3, as DNA: TGTGCCTGGAACCGGCCCGCCGGGGGAGCTTTCTTT. This translates into CAWNRPAGGAFF. The variable domain in full, completed from reference TRBV30 and TRBJ1-1, reads SQTIHQWPATLVQPVGSPLSLECTVEGTSNPNLYWYRQAAGRGLQLLFYSVGIGQISSEVPQNLSASRPQDRQFILSSKKLLLSDSGFYLCAWNRPAGGAFFGQGTRLTVV.

The chain links TRBV2 to TRBJ2-2, with D possibly matching TRBD2 (6 bases). Trimming left V 5 bases short and J 4 bases short, with 8 bases between. The germline gives CDR1 SNHLY, CDR2 FYNNEI. This CDR3 contains 13 residues. The CDR3 loop reads CASSPGGTGELFF. CDR3 nucleotides: TGTGCCAGCAGTCCCGGGGGCACCGGGGAGCTGTTTTTT.

The gene calls are TRBV7-9 and TRBJ1-1; D is undetermined. The germline V gene encodes CDR1 SEHNR and CDR2 FQNEAQ (reference sequence). V lost 2 bases and J lost 1, with 5 bases in between. The CDR3 spans 13 residues. This CDR3 reads CASSLYENTEAFF. The CDR3 DNA reads TGTGCCAGCAGCTTATATGAGAACACTGAAGCTTTCTTT. Full variable domain (missing parts from reference TRBV7-9 and TRBJ1-1): DTGVSQNPRHKITKRGQNVTFRCDPISEHNRLYWYRQTLGQGPEFLTYFQNEAQLEKSRLLSDRFSAERPKGSFSTLEIQRTEQGDSAMYLCASSLYENTEAFFGQGTRLTVV.

This chain uses TRBV29-1 with TRBJ2-1; D remains ambiguous. The CDR3 has 11 amino acids. Germline V gene sequence: CDR1 SQVTM, CDR2 ANQGSEA. Trimming removed 4 bases from V and 4 bases from J, with 5 bases in between. The CDR3 reads CSVGRYNEQFF. The CDR3 region has the DNA TGCAGCGTTGGACGGTACAATGAGCAGTTCTTC.

The rearrangement joins TRBV19 to TRBJ2-2, with D uncertain. Germline-derived CDR1 and CDR2 are LNHDA and SQIVND (reference sequence). The CDR3 runs 14 residues. V gave up 3 bases and J gave up 5 bases, with 10 bases separating them. CDR3 coding DNA: TGTGCCAGTAGTATTCAACAGCGAACCGGGGAGCTGTTTTTT. Protein sequence: CASSIQQRTGELFF.

The chain links TRBV7-2 to TRBJ1-5, with D uncertain. CDR1 and CDR2 from the germline V gene are SGHTA and FQGNSA. V lost 4 bases and J lost 6, with 13 bases in between. This CDR3 contains 14 residues. Here the CDR3 reads CASSSVPTIQPQHF. The CDR3 region has the DNA TGTGCCAGCAGCTCCGTACCGACTATTCAGCCCCAGCATTTT. The full variable domain, its missing parts supplied by reference TRBV7-2 and TRBJ1-5, is GAGVSQSPSNKVTEKGKDVELRCDPISGHTALYWYRQSLGQGLEFLIYFQGNSAPDKSGLPSDRFSAERTGGSVSTLTIQRTQQEDSAVYLCASSSVPTIQPQHFGDGTRLSIL.

This clone was observed many times. The V gene is TRBV19, the J gene TRBJ1-1; the D is unclear. CDR3 length equals 13 residues. V was shortened by 5 bases and J by 5 bases, with 12 bases between the two germline ends. The germline V gene has CDR1 LNHDA and CDR2 SQIVND (reference sequence). The DNA of the CDR3 is TGTGCCAGTAGTTCCAACCGGAGGACTGAAGCTTTCTTT. This codes for CASSSNRRTEAFF.

This chain links TRBV7-2 with TRBJ2-1; 8 bases are shared with TRBD1. CDR3 length: 15 amino acids. Per germline, CDR1 SGHTA and CDR2 FQGNSA. V was pared by 5 bases and J by 6 bases, with 9 bases of the junction left unmatched. The CDR3 DNA sequence: TGTGCCAGCAGCATTTCCGGGACAGGTTTCAATGAGCAGTTCTTC. Translating it yields CASSISGTGFNEQFF.

CDR3 nucleotide sequence: TGTGCCAGCAGCCCCTACCGGGGACTAGCGGGAGTTACGGGGGAGACCCAGTACTTC. Translation gives CASSPYRGLAGVTGETQYF. The rearrangement links TRBV7-8 to TRBJ2-5, with TRBD2 identical over 14 bases. Germline trimming cut 5 bases from V and 5 bases from J; bases unmatched to any gene: 16. Per germline, CDR1 SGHVS and CDR2 FQNEAQ. The CDR3 consists of 19 residues.

This chain connects TRBV5-6 to TRBJ2-1; D is unresolved. The CDR3 length is 15 residues. V lost 5 bases and J lost 0, with 12 bases in between. In germline, CDR1 is SGHDT, CDR2 YYEEEE. The CDR3 bases are TGTGCCAGCAGAAAGGGATTCGGCTCCTACAATGAGCAGTTCTTC. Protein: CASRKGFGSYNEQFF. The entire variable domain, with the rest obtained from reference TRBV5-6 and TRBJ2-1, is as follows: DAGVTQSPTHLIKTRGQQVTLRCSPKSGHDTVSWYQQALGQGPQFIFQYYEEEERQRGNFPDRFSGHQFPNYSSELNVNALLLGDSALYLCASRKGFGSYNEQFFGPGTRLTVL.